This is a list of T cell receptor beta chains from one sample in a study of T cell responses to AZD1222 COVID-19 vaccine. Assay used: immunoSEQ multiplex PCR; TCRdb lists only in-frame clones, some missing. The table records over 100,000 clones, about 94% of them present only once. The source material was peripheral blood, sampled on day 0 of AZD1222 vaccination. Receptors originate from an adult in good health. The CDR3 runs from the conserved cysteine through the conserved F or W. D genes are given only for firm matches. Clone sizes are given selectively: once, few, many, or a class where the clone is expanded.

V gene	J gene	CDR3 length	D gene	clone size	CDR3 protein	CDR3 DNA
TRBV5-6	TRBJ2-7	12	.	.	CASSLANYEQYF	TGTGCCAGCAGCTTGGCAAACTACGAGCAGTACTTC
TRBV29-1	TRBJ1-4	12	TRBD1	.	CSAAGGAEKLFF	TGCAGCGCTGCAGGGGGCGCCGAAAAACTGTTTTTT
TRBV18	TRBJ1-2	14	.	once	CASSPTRQNYGYTF	TGTGCCAGCTCACCAACGAGACAGAACTATGGCTACACCTTC
TRBV5-4	TRBJ1-6	15	.	.	CASSPGTGNNSPLHF	TGTGCCAGCAGCCCCGGGACCGGCAATAATTCACCCCTCCACTTT
TRBV29-1	TRBJ1-2	13	.	.	CSVPPGDGYGYTF	TGCAGCGTCCCTCCAGGGGATGGCTATGGCTACACCTTC
TRBV7-9	TRBJ2-7	17	.	.	CASSSNPPAQNGNEQYF	TGTGCCAGCAGCTCGAATCCTCCAGCTCAGAATGGGAACGAGCAGTACTTC
TRBV2	TRBJ2-3	16	TRBD2	.	CASRASAGGPPNTQYF	TGTGCCAGCAGGGCTTCAGCGGGAGGGCCTCCGAATACGCAGTATTTT
TRBV20-1	TRBJ2-1	11	TRBD1	.	CSASRGTEQFF	TGCAGTGCTAGCAGGGGGACTGAGCAGTTCTTC
TRBV9	TRBJ1-6	14	.	.	CASSDGGMLSPLHF	TGTGCCAGCAGCGACGGGGGAATGCTTTCACCCCTCCACTTT
TRBV7-2	TRBJ2-2	15	TRBD1	.	CASSFGTGGGGELFF	TGTGCCAGCAGCTTTGGGACAGGGGGCGGCGGGGAGCTGTTTTTT
TRBV2	TRBJ1-5	12	.	.	CASSDSGGPQHF	TGTGCCAGCAGTGACAGTGGGGGGCCCCAGCATTTT
TRBV3-1/TRBV3-2	TRBJ2-1	13	.	.	CASSQVMGGEQFF	TGTGCCAGCAGCCAAGTGATGGGCGGTGAGCAGTTCTTC
TRBV12-3/TRBV12-4	TRBJ2-7	13	.	once	CASSLEHSYEQYF	TGTGCCAGCAGTTTAGAGCACTCCTACGAGCAGTACTTC
TRBV7-2	TRBJ2-4	14	.	.	CASSPGQVGNIQYF	TGTGCCAGCAGCCCGGGACAAGTGGGAAACATTCAGTACTTC
TRBV19	TRBJ1-1	16	TRBD1	.	CASSIRPGGGSTEAFF	TGTGCCAGTAGTATCCGTCCAGGGGGCGGGAGCACTGAAGCTTTCTTT
TRBV4-1	TRBJ1-6	16	TRBD1	.	CASSQDGLGRGAPLHF	TGCGCCAGCAGCCAAGATGGGCTGGGCAGGGGGGCACCCCTCCACTTT
TRBV5-1	TRBJ2-1	13	TRBD2	.	CASSFPLADEQFF	TGCGCCAGCAGCTTCCCCCTAGCGGATGAGCAGTTCTTC
TRBV29-1	TRBJ1-4	13	.	.	CSVEDRVNEKLFF	TGCAGCGTTGAAGACAGGGTTAATGAAAAACTGTTTTTT
TRBV18	TRBJ1-1	16	.	few	CASSPSRESLENEAFF	TGTGCCAGCTCACCAAGCAGGGAGTCACTCGAGAATGAAGCTTTCTTT
TRBV13	TRBJ2-3	16	.	once	CASSLDSERSTDTQYF	TGTGCCAGCAGCTTAGATAGCGAGCGATCCACAGATACGCAGTATTTT
TRBV10-2	TRBJ1-5	13	.	.	CASLREVNQPQHF	TGCGCCAGCCTAAGGGAAGTAAATCAGCCCCAGCATTTT
TRBV13	TRBJ2-7	14	TRBD1	.	CASSLGQGRYEQYF	TGTGCCAGCAGCTTGGGACAGGGAAGATACGAGCAGTACTTC
TRBV5-6	TRBJ2-5	15	.	once	CASSLVDRISETQYF	TGTGCCAGCAGCTTGGTGGACAGAATATCGGAGACCCAGTACTTC
TRBV5-1	TRBJ2-7	14	TRBD2	.	CASSSGTSGYEQYF	TGCGCCAGCAGCTCGGGCACTAGCGGCTACGAGCAGTACTTC
TRBV3-1/TRBV3-2	TRBJ1-1	15	TRBD1	.	CASSGGQAMNTEAFF	TGTGCCAGCAGCGGGGGACAGGCTATGAACACTGAAGCTTTCTTT
TRBV7-2	TRBJ1-3	14	.	few	CASSPPAVGRTIYF	TGTGCCAGCAGCCCCCCCGCAGTGGGGCGGACCATATATTTT
TRBV7-6	TRBJ1-6	15	.	.	CASSLALGRGSPLHF	TGTGCCAGCAGCTTAGCGCTCGGCAGGGGATCACCCCTCCACTTT
TRBV6-5	TRBJ2-7	15	.	.	CASSYSEGTTYEQYF	TGTGCCAGCAGTTACTCCGAGGGTACGACCTACGAGCAGTACTTC
TRBV20-1	TRBJ2-3	13	.	.	CSAGGAGEDTQYF	TGCAGTGCTGGTGGGGCCGGTGAAGATACGCAGTATTTT
TRBV10-3	TRBJ1-1	16	TRBD1	.	CAISATGTGPNTEAFF	TGTGCCATCAGCGCTACCGGGACAGGGCCGAACACTGAAGCTTTCTTT
TRBV6-5	TRBJ1-2	15	.	.	CASSSDGPKGYGYTF	TGTGCCAGCAGCTCGGACGGCCCCAAAGGCTATGGCTACACCTTC
TRBV2	TRBJ2-3	14	TRBD2	.	CASRAGLVTDTQYF	TGTGCCAGCAGGGCCGGACTAGTCACAGATACGCAGTATTTT
TRBV7-2	TRBJ1-2	13	.	few	CASILTANYGYTF	TGTGCCAGCATTCTGACAGCTAACTATGGCTACACCTTC
TRBV30	TRBJ2-1	13	.	.	CAWSVDFFNEQFF	TGTGCCTGGAGTGTAGATTTCTTTAATGAGCAGTTCTTC
TRBV30	TRBJ2-7	13	.	.	CAWRRGGSYEQYF	TGTGCCTGGAGACGAGGGGGGTCGTACGAGCAGTACTTC
TRBV5-1	TRBJ2-1	17	TRBD2	.	CASSYTIVGGGPNEQFF	TGCGCCAGCAGCTATACGATCGTTGGGGGAGGGCCGAATGAGCAGTTCTTC
TRBV10-3	TRBJ2-1	13	.	.	CAIKGGNGNEQFF	TGTGCCATCAAGGGCGGGAACGGCAATGAGCAGTTCTTC
TRBV11-2	TRBJ2-1	17	TRBD2	.	CASSLAGGPKGDNEQFF	TGTGCCAGCAGCTTAGCGGGAGGGCCTAAGGGGGACAATGAGCAGTTCTTC
TRBV11-2	TRBJ1-4	13	.	.	CASSFLPNEKLFF	TGTGCCAGCAGCTTCCTTCCCAATGAAAAACTGTTTTTT
TRBV7-2	TRBJ2-2	13	TRBD1	.	CASSVQGAGELFF	TGTGCCAGCAGCGTCCAGGGGGCCGGGGAGCTGTTTTTT